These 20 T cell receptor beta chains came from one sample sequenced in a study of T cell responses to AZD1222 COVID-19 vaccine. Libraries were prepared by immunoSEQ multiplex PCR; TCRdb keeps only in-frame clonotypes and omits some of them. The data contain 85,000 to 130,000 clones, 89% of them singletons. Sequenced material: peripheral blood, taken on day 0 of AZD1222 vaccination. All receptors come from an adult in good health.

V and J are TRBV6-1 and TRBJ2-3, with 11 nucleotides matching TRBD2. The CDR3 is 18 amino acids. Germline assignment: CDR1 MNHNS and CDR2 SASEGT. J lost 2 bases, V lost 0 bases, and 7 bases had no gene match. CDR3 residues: CASSEASGLAAYTDTQYF. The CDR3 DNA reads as TGTGCCAGCAGTGAAGCATCGGGACTAGCGGCTTACACAGATACGCAGTATTTT.

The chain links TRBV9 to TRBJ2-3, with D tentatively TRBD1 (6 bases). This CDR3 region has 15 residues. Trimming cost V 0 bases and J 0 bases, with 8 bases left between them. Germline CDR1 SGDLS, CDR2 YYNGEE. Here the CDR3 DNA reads TGTGCCAGCAGCGTAGTGCAGGGGAGCACAGATACGCAGTATTTT. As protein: CASSVVQGSTDTQYF.

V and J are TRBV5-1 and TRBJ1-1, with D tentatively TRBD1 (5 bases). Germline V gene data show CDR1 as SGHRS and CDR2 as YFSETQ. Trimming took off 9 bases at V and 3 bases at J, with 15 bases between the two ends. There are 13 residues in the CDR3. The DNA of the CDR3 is TGCGCCACCCAAGCAGGGAGGGACACTGAAGCTTTCTTT. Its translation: CATQAGRDTEAFF.

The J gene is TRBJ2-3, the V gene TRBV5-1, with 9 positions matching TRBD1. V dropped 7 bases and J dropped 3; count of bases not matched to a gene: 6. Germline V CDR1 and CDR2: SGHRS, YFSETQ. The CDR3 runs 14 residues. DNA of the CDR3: TGCGCCAGCGGAGGGACAGGGTGGACAGATACGCAGTATTTT. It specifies CASGGTGWTDTQYF.

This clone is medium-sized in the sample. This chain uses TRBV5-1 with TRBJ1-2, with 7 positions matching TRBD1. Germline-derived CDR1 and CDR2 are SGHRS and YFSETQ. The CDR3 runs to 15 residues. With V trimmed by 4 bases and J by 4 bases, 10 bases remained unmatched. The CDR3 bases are TGCGCCAGCAGCGCGGAACCGGGACAGAGCTATGGCTACACCTTC. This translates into CASSAEPGQSYGYTF.

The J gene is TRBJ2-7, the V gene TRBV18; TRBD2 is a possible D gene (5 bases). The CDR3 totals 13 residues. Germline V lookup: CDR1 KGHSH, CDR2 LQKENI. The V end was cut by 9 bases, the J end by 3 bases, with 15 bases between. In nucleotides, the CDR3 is TGTGCCAGTTCTAGAAGCGGACGCTACGAGCAGTACTTC. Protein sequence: CASSRSGRYEQYF.

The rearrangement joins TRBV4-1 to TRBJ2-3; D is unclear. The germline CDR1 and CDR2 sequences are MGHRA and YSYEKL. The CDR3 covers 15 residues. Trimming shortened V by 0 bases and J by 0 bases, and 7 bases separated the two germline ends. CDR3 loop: CASSQDTRSTDTQYF. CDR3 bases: TGCGCCAGCAGCCAAGATACTCGTAGCACAGATACGCAGTATTTT.

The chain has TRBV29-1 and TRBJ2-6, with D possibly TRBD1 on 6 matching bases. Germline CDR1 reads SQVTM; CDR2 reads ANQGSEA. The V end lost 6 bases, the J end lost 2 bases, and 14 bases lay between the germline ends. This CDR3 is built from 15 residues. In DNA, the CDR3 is TGCAGCGTCCGCATCCAGGGGACTGGGGCCAACGTCCTGACTTTC. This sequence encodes CSVRIQGTGANVLTF.

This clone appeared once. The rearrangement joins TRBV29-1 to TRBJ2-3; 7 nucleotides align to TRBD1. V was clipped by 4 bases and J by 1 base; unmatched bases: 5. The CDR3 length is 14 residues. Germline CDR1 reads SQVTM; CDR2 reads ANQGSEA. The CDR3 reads CSVGGDSGTDTQYF. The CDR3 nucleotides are TGCAGCGTTGGTGGGGACAGTGGCACAGATACGCAGTATTTT.

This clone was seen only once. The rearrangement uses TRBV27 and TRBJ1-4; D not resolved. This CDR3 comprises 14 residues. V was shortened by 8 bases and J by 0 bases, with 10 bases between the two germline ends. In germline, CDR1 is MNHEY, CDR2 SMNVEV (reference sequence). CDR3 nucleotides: TGTGCCAGCCCACGGTTTGCAACTAATGAAAAACTGTTTTTT. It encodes CASPRFATNEKLFF.

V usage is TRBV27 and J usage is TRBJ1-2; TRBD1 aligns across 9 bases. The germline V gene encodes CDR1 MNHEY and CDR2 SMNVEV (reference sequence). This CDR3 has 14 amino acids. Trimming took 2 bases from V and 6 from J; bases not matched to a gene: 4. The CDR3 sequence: CASSLRDRENGYTF. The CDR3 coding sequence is TGTGCCAGCAGTTTAAGGGACAGGGAAAATGGCTACACCTTC.

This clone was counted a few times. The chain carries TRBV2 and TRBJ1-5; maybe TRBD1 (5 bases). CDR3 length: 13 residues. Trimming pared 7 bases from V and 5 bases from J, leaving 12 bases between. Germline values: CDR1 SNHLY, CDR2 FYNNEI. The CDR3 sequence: CASTRGFDQPQHF. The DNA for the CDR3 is TGTGCCAGCACGAGGGGTTTCGATCAGCCCCAGCATTTT.

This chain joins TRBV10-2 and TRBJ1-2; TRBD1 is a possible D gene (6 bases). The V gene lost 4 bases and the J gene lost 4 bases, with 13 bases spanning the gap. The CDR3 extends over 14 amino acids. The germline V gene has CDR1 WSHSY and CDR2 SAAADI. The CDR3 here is CASSGGQRPYGYTF. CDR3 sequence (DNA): TGCGCCAGCAGTGGGGGACAACGACCCTATGGCTACACCTTC.

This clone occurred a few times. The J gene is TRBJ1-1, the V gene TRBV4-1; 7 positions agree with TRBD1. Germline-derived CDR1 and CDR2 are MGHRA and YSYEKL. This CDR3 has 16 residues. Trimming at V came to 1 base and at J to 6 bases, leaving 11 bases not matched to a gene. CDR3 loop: CASSQGDRDSNAEAFF. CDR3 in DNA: TGCGCCAGCAGCCAAGGCGACCGGGACAGCAACGCTGAAGCTTTCTTT.

The DNA for the CDR3 is TGTGCCAGCAGTTACTCGGTGGGGTTACAGGGAGCTTTCTTT. The encoded protein is CASSYSVGLQGAFF. The chain carries TRBV6-6 and TRBJ1-1; D might be TRBD1 (6 bases). From germline, CDR1 is MNHNY and CDR2 SVGAGI (reference sequence). Trimming removed 0 bases at V and 10 bases at J, with 15 bases between. The CDR3 sequence is 14 residues long.

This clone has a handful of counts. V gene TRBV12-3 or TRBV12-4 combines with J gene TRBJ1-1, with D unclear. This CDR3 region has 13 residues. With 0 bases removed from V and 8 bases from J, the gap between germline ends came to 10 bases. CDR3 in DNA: TGTGCCAGCAGTTTAGCTCAACTGGGAGAAGCTTTCTTT. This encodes CASSLAQLGEAFF.

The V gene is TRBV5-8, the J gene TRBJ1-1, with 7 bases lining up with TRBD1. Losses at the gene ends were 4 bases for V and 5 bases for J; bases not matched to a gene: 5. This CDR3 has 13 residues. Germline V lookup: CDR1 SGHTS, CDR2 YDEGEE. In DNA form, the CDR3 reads TGTGCCAGCAGCCAAGCAGGGGGGACTGAAGCTTTCTTT. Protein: CASSQAGGTEAFF.

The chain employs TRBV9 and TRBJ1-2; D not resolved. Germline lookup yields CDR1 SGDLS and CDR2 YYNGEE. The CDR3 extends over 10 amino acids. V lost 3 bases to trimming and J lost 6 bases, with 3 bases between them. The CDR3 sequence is CASSGNGYTF. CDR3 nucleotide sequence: TGTGCCAGCAGCGGAAATGGCTACACCTTC.

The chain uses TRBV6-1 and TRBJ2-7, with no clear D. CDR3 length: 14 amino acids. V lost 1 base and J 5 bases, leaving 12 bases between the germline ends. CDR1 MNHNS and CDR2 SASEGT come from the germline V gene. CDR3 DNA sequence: TGTGCCAGCAGTGAAGTCGCAGGTTATGACGAGCAGTACTTC. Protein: CASSEVAGYDEQYF.

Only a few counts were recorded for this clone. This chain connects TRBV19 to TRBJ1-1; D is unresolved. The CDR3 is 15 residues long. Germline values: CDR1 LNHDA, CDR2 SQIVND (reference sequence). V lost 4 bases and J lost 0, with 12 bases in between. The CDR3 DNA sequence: TGTGCCAGTAGTAACGGACTCCAGGTGAACACTGAAGCTTTCTTT. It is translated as CASSNGLQVNTEAFF.